Each of the 27 T cell receptor beta chains below was sequenced from the same sample in a study of blood T cell repertoires in COVID-19. Sequencing used immunoSEQ multiplex PCR; TCRdb keeps in-frame clones, though not all of them. The sample has 300,000 to 450,000 clones, around nine tenths seen once; the top ten hold 2.5% to 3.5%. Sequencing input: peripheral blood. The receptors come from a human donor in a cohort sampled during active COVID-19.

The DNA for the CDR3 is TGTGCCAGCAGCTTAATTGGACAGGGATCCTACAATGAGCAGTTCTTC. It is translated as CASSLIGQGSYNEQFF. The chain employs TRBV7-3 and TRBJ2-1; 8 bases align to TRBD1. The V gene's germline CDR1 is SGHTA and CDR2 FQGTGA. This CDR3 contains 16 residues. The V gene end was trimmed by 1 base and the J gene end by 1 base; junction bases not matched to a gene: 3.

The V gene is TRBV20-1, the J gene TRBJ2-1; TRBD1 might be the D (5 bases). Trimming pared 3 bases from V and 4 bases from J, leaving 16 bases between. The germline V gene encodes CDR1 DFQATT and CDR2 SNEGSKA (reference sequence). The CDR3 has 15 residues. The CDR3 region has the DNA TGCAGTGCTAGTAGAGAGGCAGGGCGGTACAATGAGCAGTTCTTC. Its translation: CSASREAGRYNEQFF.

This clone has just a few counts. The chain couples TRBV5-4 to TRBJ2-2; 9 bases align to TRBD1. Germline V lookup: CDR1 SGHNT, CDR2 YYREEE (reference sequence). V was pared by 4 bases and J by 6 bases, with 7 bases of the junction left unmatched. The CDR3 loop spans 15 amino acids. The CDR3 bases are TGTGCCAGCAGCCCTAGGGACAGGGTGGCCGGGGAGCTGTTTTTT. Residues: CASSPRDRVAGELFF.

This clone was seen a single time. The chain is built from TRBV2 and TRBJ2-3, with 10 bases that match TRBD2. The trim removed 3 bases at V and 0 bases at J, leaving 15 bases unmatched. Germline V gene lookup returns CDR1 SNHLY and CDR2 FYNNEI. The CDR3 runs 20 residues. This CDR3 reads CASSEPKPSSGSSSTDTQYF. The CDR3 DNA reads as TGTGCCAGCAGTGAGCCCAAACCTTCTAGCGGGAGCTCTAGCACAGATACGCAGTATTTT.

The rearrangement links TRBV7-9 to TRBJ2-5, with TRBD1 matching over 9 bases. This CDR3 contains 14 residues. Germline CDR1 SEHNR, CDR2 FQNEAQ (reference sequence). Trimming removed 5 bases from V and 1 base from J; junction bases left unmatched: 2. CDR3 protein: CASSPQGAQETQYF. CDR3 sequence (DNA): TGTGCCAGCAGCCCACAGGGGGCCCAAGAGACCCAGTACTTC.

The chain has TRBV10-1 and TRBJ1-5, with 8 positions matching TRBD1. With 6 bases clipped from V and 4 bases from J, the junction kept 11 bases outside the gene matches. Germline CDR1 reads WNHNN; CDR2 reads SYGVQD (reference sequence). The CDR3 has 16 amino acids. CDR3 sequence: CASSATGQGENQPQHF. The CDR3 DNA follows: TGCGCCAGCAGCGCGACCGGACAGGGAGAGAATCAGCCCCAGCATTTT.

The V and J genes are TRBV11-3 and TRBJ2-1; 8 bases map to TRBD2. CDR3 length: 17 residues. CDR1 and CDR2 (germline): SGHNT, YENEEA. V was clipped by 0 bases and J by 7 bases; unmatched bases: 11. CDR3 sequence: CASSLEGEAGVGNEQFF. DNA for the CDR3: TGTGCCAGCAGCTTAGAGGGGGAAGCGGGAGTAGGAAATGAGCAGTTCTTC.

This clone was detected only once. J is TRBJ2-2 and V is TRBV7-2; D is undetermined. This CDR3 spans 13 amino acids. The germline V gene has CDR1 SGHTA and CDR2 FQGNSA. The germline V and J ends were trimmed by 7 bases and 1 base, with 7 bases remaining between them. The CDR3 region is CASNLGNTGELFF. Here the CDR3 DNA reads TGTGCCAGCAACCTCGGGAACACCGGGGAGCTGTTTTTT.

The rearrangement uses TRBV4-1 and TRBJ2-7, with 10 positions matching TRBD2. V was pared by 0 bases and J by 6 bases, with 14 bases of the junction left unmatched. The CDR3 spans 18 residues. CDR1 and CDR2 from the germline V gene are MGHRA and YSYEKL. DNA of the CDR3: TGCGCCAGCAGCCAAGATCGAGGCGGGGCTAGCGGGGGCGTCGAGCAGTACTTC. Its protein is CASSQDRGGASGGVEQYF.

This clone was picked up a small number of times. V gene TRBV5-1 combines with J gene TRBJ1-6, with D unclear. Germline lookup yields CDR1 SGHRS and CDR2 YFSETQ. CDR3 length: 13 amino acids. Between the trimmed V and J ends, which lost 0 bases and 7 bases, there was a span of 5 bases. CDR3: CASSLARNSPLHF. The CDR3 DNA sequence: TGCGCCAGCAGCTTGGCCAGGAATTCACCCCTCCACTTT.

This clone has just one count. This chain uses TRBV19 with TRBJ1-1; tentative D call: TRBD1 (6 bases). This CDR3 has 14 residues. V gave up 7 bases and J gave up 2 bases, with 14 bases separating them. Germline V lookup: CDR1 LNHDA, CDR2 SQIVND (reference sequence). CDR3 sequence (DNA): TGTGCCAGTACCGAGGGGGGGATAAACACTGAAGCTTTCTTT. Translated: CASTEGGINTEAFF.

The V call is TRBV30, the J call TRBJ2-1; the match to TRBD2 covers 11 bases. This CDR3 has 15 amino acids. Trimming cost V 3 bases and J 3 bases; bases outside gene matches: 4. Per germline, CDR1 GTSNPN and CDR2 SVGIG (reference sequence). Written as DNA, the CDR3 is TGTGCCTGGAGGGGGACTAGCGGAAACTACAATGAGCAGTTCTTC. This sequence encodes CAWRGTSGNYNEQFF.

The chain is built from TRBV27 and TRBJ1-3, with unresolved D. The CDR3 is made up of 13 amino acids. The V end was cut by 0 bases, the J end by 4 bases, with 4 bases between. Germline CDR1 and CDR2: MNHEY and SMNVEV (reference sequence). The CDR3 here is CASSLSGGNTIYF. The CDR3 DNA reads as TGTGCCAGCAGTTTATCGGGCGGAAACACCATATATTTT.

The genes are TRBV7-3 and TRBJ2-1; D unclear. Per the germline V gene, CDR1 is SGHTA and CDR2 is FQGTGA. The V end was cut by 0 bases, the J end by 9 bases, with 6 bases between. The CDR3 covers 12 residues. The CDR3 here is CASSLTPGEQFF. The CDR3 region has the DNA TGTGCCAGCAGCTTAACCCCCGGTGAGCAGTTCTTC.

The V gene is TRBV5-5, the J gene TRBJ1-1, with D maybe TRBD1 (5 bases). Trimming cost V 2 bases and J 1 base, with 12 bases left between them. This CDR3 has 15 residues. Per the germline V gene, CDR1 is SGHKS and CDR2 is YYEKEE (reference sequence). In DNA, the CDR3 is TGTGCCAGCAGCTTATACAGGATCTCGAACACTGAAGCTTTCTTT. It codes for CASSLYRISNTEAFF.

The chain employs TRBV6-5 and TRBJ2-7; 11 nucleotides match TRBD2. Trimming took 6 bases from V and 0 from J; bases not matched to a gene: 4. The CDR3 consists of 15 residues. CDR1 is MNHEY, CDR2 SVGAGI, per germline. This CDR3 reads CASSGTSGHSYEQYF. The CDR3 nucleotides read TGTGCCAGCAGCGGGACTAGCGGACACTCCTACGAGCAGTACTTC.

The CDR3 DNA reads TGTGCCAGCAGCGTCCACCGGGACACCACGGCAGATACGCAGTATTTT. This encodes CASSVHRDTTADTQYF. This rearrangement joins TRBV5-5 to TRBJ2-3, with TRBD1 as a possible D gene (6 bases). The CDR3 runs 16 residues. Per germline, CDR1 SGHKS and CDR2 YYEKEE (reference sequence). Trimming stripped 4 bases from V and 4 bases from J, with 19 bases between.

Written as DNA, the CDR3 is TGTGCCAGCAGCCATTTCGGGTCCCCCTACAATGAGCAGTTCTTC. It specifies CASSHFGSPYNEQFF. This chain joins TRBV6-6 and TRBJ2-1; D not resolved. The V end was cut by 6 bases, the J end by 2 bases, with 14 bases between. This CDR3 is built from 15 residues. Germline CDR1 is MNHNY and CDR2 is SVGAGI (reference sequence).

The chain uses TRBV2 and TRBJ1-5; D remains ambiguous. V was pared by 2 bases and J by 6 bases, with 8 bases between. Looked up from germline, CDR1 is SNHLY and CDR2 is FYNNEI. The CDR3 contains 13 residues. The CDR3 loop reads CASSELGFQPQHF. As DNA, the CDR3 is TGTGCCAGCAGTGAACTAGGATTTCAGCCCCAGCATTTT.

The V call is TRBV9, the J call TRBJ2-3, with D possibly TRBD2 on 5 matching bases. Germline CDR1 is SGDLS and CDR2 is YYNGEE. V lost 3 bases and J lost 3, with 8 bases in between. The CDR3 is made up of 13 amino acids. The CDR3, as DNA: TGTGCCAGCAGCGAGAGGAGGACAGATACGCAGTATTTT. Its protein is CASSERRTDTQYF.

This clone was picked up a small number of times. The CDR3 loop is CASKATTHTDTQYF. CDR3 in DNA: TGCGCCAGCAAAGCGACTACCCACACAGATACGCAGTATTTT. The V call is TRBV10-2, the J call TRBJ2-3; D perhaps matches TRBD2 (5 bases). Germline CDR1 and CDR2: WSHSY and SAAADI. V was cut by 7 bases and J by 2 bases, with 13 bases left in between. CDR3 length: 14 residues.

J is TRBJ2-2 and V is TRBV28, with D perhaps matching TRBD2 (5 bases). V gave up 5 bases and J gave up 3 bases, with 10 bases separating them. The CDR3 length is 14 residues. The germline V gene has CDR1 MDHEN and CDR2 SYDVKM. The CDR3 coding sequence is TGTGCCAGCAGTGAGGGCGTCGACACCGGGGAGCTGTTTTTT. As protein: CASSEGVDTGELFF.

The chain carries TRBV13 and TRBJ2-7, with TRBD2 matching 11 bases. There are 14 residues in the CDR3. After removal of 4 bases from V and 3 bases from J, the junction contained 2 bases not matched to a gene. Germline V CDR1 and CDR2: PRHDT, FYEKMQ (reference sequence). CDR3 in DNA: TGTGCCAGCAGCTCAGGGACTAGCGGCTACGAGCAGTACTTC. This gives the protein CASSSGTSGYEQYF.

The rearrangement links TRBV10-3 to TRBJ2-7, with D tentatively TRBD1 (5 bases). Germline CDR1 and CDR2: ENHRY and SYGVKD. The V end was cut by 4 bases, the J end by 2 bases, with 21 bases between. The CDR3 is made up of 17 amino acids. DNA for the CDR3: TGTGCCATCAGTGGGTCCTCGGGCAGGGAACCGGCCTACGAGCAGTACTTC. As protein: CAISGSSGREPAYEQYF.

The chain employs TRBV10-1 and TRBJ1-6; D remains ambiguous. Trimming removed 0 bases from V and 13 bases from J, with 10 bases in between. The germline gives CDR1 WNHNN, CDR2 SYGVQD (reference sequence). The CDR3 contains 13 residues. CDR3 bases: TGCGCCAGCAGTGAGTCACTGGGCTATCCCCTCCACTTT. Residues: CASSESLGYPLHF.

The rearrangement links TRBV5-1 to TRBJ1-1, with D tentatively TRBD1 (5 bases). The germline CDR1 and CDR2 sequences are SGHRS and YFSETQ. Trimming stripped 0 bases from V and 8 bases from J, with 8 bases between. The CDR3 is 12 amino acids. Written as DNA, the CDR3 is TGCGCCAGCAGCTTGGGGACATCCGAAGCTTTCTTT. It is translated as CASSLGTSEAFF.

The chain uses TRBV9 and TRBJ2-3; tentatively, D is TRBD1 (6 bases). The V and J ends lost 5 bases and 3 bases respectively, with 19 bases between them. The germline V gene encodes CDR1 SGDLS and CDR2 YYNGEE. The CDR3 is made up of 16 amino acids. The CDR3 protein is CASSKSGTTITDTQYF. CDR3 coding DNA: TGTGCCAGCAGTAAATCCGGGACAACTATAACAGATACGCAGTATTTT.